The sequence of this TCR beta chain was determined in a study of blood T cell repertoires in COVID-19. At the level of the study: T cells, B-cell-depleted T cells, or PBMCs supplied cDNA or gDNA.

Authors' methods: Quantification of nucleated cells was approximated via reference gene primer amplification. This table comes from immunoSEQ multiplex PCR, and its TCRdb copy is limited to in-frame clones, with some not included. Clonal size and the V and J genes are those of that table, whereas D and trimming came from the DNA. Among a few hundred thousand clones listed, roughly 80% were seen once. Per the germline V gene, CDR1 is MNHEY and CDR2 is SVGEGT. The trim removed 2 bases at V and 4 bases at J, leaving 25 bases unmatched. The CDR3 totals 21 residues. The sequenced material came from peripheral blood. The clonotype was recovered from a woman in her late teens or twenties with acute or convalescent COVID-19. The rearrangement uses TRBV6-2 or TRBV6-3 and TRBJ1-1; 7 positions agree with TRBD1. DNA for the CDR3: TGTGCCAGCAGTTACCCAACTCCTTCTATACAGGGGACCCCATGGAGCACTGAAGCTTTCTTT. It codes for CASSYPTPSIQGTPWSTEAFF.